The 18 T cell receptor beta chains below were found in one sample sequenced in a study of T-cell memory formation after mild COVID-19. TCRdb re-analysed the 5' RACE reads in MiXCR, keeping a single row per CDR3 protein. The table includes 350,000 to 450,000 distinct CDR3 sequences, approximately 14% detected once. The sample taken for sequencing was PBMCs or a T cell subset sorted from them (not recorded which). Every receptor here comes from a man younger than 30 who had mild COVID-19 (a few samples of this study predate the infection). Cell type and time point are not known.

This clonotype was observed at least ten times. V usage is TRBV10-3 and J usage is TRBJ2-7; 7 bases map to TRBD1. The CDR3 is 11 amino acids. Germline V CDR1 and CDR2: ENHRY, SYGVKD. V was pared by 9 bases and J by 3 bases, with 2 bases of the junction left unmatched. CDR3 region: CAMSGGYEQYF. The CDR3 DNA reads as TGTGCCATGTCAGGGGGCTACGAGCAGTACTTC.

The chain links TRBV21-1 to TRBJ2-2; the D call in the table, TRBD2, was not verified against the DNA. TRBV21-1 is a pseudogene segment. This CDR3 has 24 amino acids. The DNA of the CDR3 is TGTGCCAGCAGCAAAGATGCTTTCCTGGTGTGGAGGGGATTTCGTCCCGCGAACACCGGGGAGCTGTTTTTT. It translates to CASSKDAFLVWRGFRPANTGELFF.

This chain links TRBV20-1 with TRBJ2-1; D ambiguous. The CDR3 consists of 14 residues. Trimming shortened V by 1 base and J by 3 bases, and 10 bases separated the two germline ends. Looked up from germline, CDR1 is DFQATT and CDR2 is SNEGSKA (reference sequence). CDR3 DNA sequence: TGCAGTGCTAGAGGTAGTTTGGGCTACAATGAGCAGTTCTTC. It specifies CSARGSLGYNEQFF.

The gene calls are TRBV12-3 or TRBV12-4 and TRBJ2-3, with 9 positions matching TRBD1. V dropped 6 bases and J dropped 4; count of bases not matched to a gene: 5. The CDR3 consists of 14 residues. The CDR3 sequence: CASRSDRGSDTQYF. The CDR3 DNA is TGTGCCAGCAGATCGGACAGGGGTTCAGATACGCAGTATTTT.

J is TRBJ2-3 and V is TRBV6-2 or TRBV6-3, with TRBD1 matching over 8 bases. Trimming at V came to 8 bases and at J to 1 base, leaving 5 bases not matched to a gene. This CDR3 is 14 amino acids long. The germline gives CDR1 MNHEY, CDR2 SVGEGT. The CDR3 DNA sequence: TGTGCCAGCGGACAGGGATGGGGCACAGATACGCAGTATTTT. Encoded protein: CASGQGWGTDTQYF.

The J gene is TRBJ2-5, the V gene TRBV5-1; perhaps TRBD2 as D (6 bases). The CDR3 sequence is 15 residues long. V lost 5 bases and J lost 2, with 16 bases in between. The germline gives CDR1 SGHRS, CDR2 YFSETQ. DNA of the CDR3: TGCGCCAGCAGTCGGGACTCTCATGGGCAAGAGACCCAGTACTTC. Translating gives CASSRDSHGQETQYF.

The V and J genes are TRBV5-1 and TRBJ2-3; 7 bases are a match to TRBD2. Germline V gene lookup returns CDR1 SGHRS and CDR2 YFSETQ. Trimming at V came to 7 bases and at J to 6 bases, leaving 5 bases not matched to a gene. This CDR3 is 12 amino acids long. In DNA, the CDR3 is TGCGCCAGCGCGGGGGACTACGATACGCAGTATTTT. Its protein is CASAGDYDTQYF.

The CDR3 nucleotides are TGTGCCAGCAGCCTCCCACAGGTCACAAGCACAGATACGCAGTATTTT. Amino acids: CASSLPQVTSTDTQYF. V is TRBV7-2 and J is TRBJ2-3; weak D call: TRBD1 (5 bases). The germline V gene encodes CDR1 SGHTA and CDR2 FQGNSA. V was trimmed by 5 bases and J by 0 bases, leaving 15 bases between them. This CDR3 contains 16 residues.

The chain uses TRBV27 and TRBJ1-2, with D perhaps matching TRBD1 (6 bases). The CDR3 is made up of 13 amino acids. Trimming pared 4 bases from V and 3 bases from J, leaving 9 bases between. Germline V gene lookup returns CDR1 MNHEY and CDR2 SMNVEV (reference sequence). The CDR3 is CASSWTADYGYTF. CDR3 nucleotide sequence: TGTGCCAGCAGTTGGACAGCCGACTATGGCTACACCTTC.

The chain couples TRBV1 to TRBJ2-7; the table names TRBD2, a call not compared with the DNA. TRBV1 is a recognized pseudogene. The CDR3 covers 11 residues. The CDR3 DNA reads TGCACCAGCAGCCAGGACCCGCAGAGGTACGTC. This translates into CTSSQDPQRYV.

This clonotype occurred a few times. The V and J genes are TRBV28 and TRBJ2-5, with a weak D call TRBD2 (6 bases). CDR1 is MDHEN and CDR2 is SYDVKM in the germline V gene. V lost 5 bases, J lost 6 bases, and 19 bases lay in between. This CDR3 is built from 15 residues. CDR3 nucleotide sequence: TGTGCCAGCAGTCGACCTATGGCTAGCGAAAAGACCCAGTACTTC. Amino acid sequence: CASSRPMASEKTQYF.

This clonotype has just a few counts. The V gene is TRBV3-1, the J gene TRBJ2-5; unclear D gene. Germline CDR1 is LGHDT and CDR2 is YNNKEL (reference sequence). The CDR3 extends over 12 amino acids. Trimming pared 4 bases from V and 4 bases from J, leaving 7 bases between. This CDR3 is CASSPGTETQYF. The CDR3 bases are TGTGCCAGCAGCCCCGGAACAGAGACCCAGTACTTC.

The table lists this clonotype with a few counts. The chain couples TRBV7-8 to TRBJ1-2; a possible D gene is TRBD1 (6 bases). The CDR3 sequence is 16 residues long. Trimming cost V 1 base and J 5 bases, with 17 bases left between them. Looked up from germline, CDR1 is SGHVS and CDR2 is FQNEAQ. The CDR3 is CASSLGLQGHAYGYTF. CDR3 sequence (DNA): TGTGCCAGCAGCTTAGGTCTCCAGGGGCATGCATATGGCTACACCTTC.

This clonotype was recorded a few times. The V gene is TRBV4-2, the J gene TRBJ1-3, with a possible D match to TRBD1 (6 bases). The CDR3 is 16 amino acids. The germline gives CDR1 LGHNA, CDR2 YNFKEQ. Trimming cost V 0 bases and J 0 bases, with 9 bases left between them. The CDR3: CASSQDRGSSGNTIYF. The CDR3 coding sequence is TGTGCCAGCAGCCAAGATAGGGGGTCCTCTGGAAACACCATATATTTT.

This clonotype turned up a few times. The chain uses TRBV4-2 and TRBJ1-4; weak D call: TRBD1 (6 bases). The germline V gene has CDR1 LGHNA and CDR2 YNFKEQ. The CDR3 has 16 residues. V lost 4 bases to trimming and J lost 3 bases, with 15 bases between them. CDR3 in DNA: TGTGCCAGCAGCCTCAGGGACATCGGGGCTAATGAAAAACTGTTTTTT. This encodes CASSLRDIGANEKLFF.

This clonotype was counted at least ten times. The rearrangement joins TRBV5-1 to TRBJ1-5; 7 positions agree with TRBD1. The V segment lost 0 bases and the J segment 0 bases; nucleotides outside the gene matches: 0. The CDR3 is 15 residues long. Germline CDR1 reads SGHRS; CDR2 reads YFSETQ. The CDR3 sequence: CASSLGDSSNQPQHF. The CDR3, as DNA: TGCGCCAGCAGCTTGGGGGACAGTAGCAATCAGCCCCAGCATTTT.

Of note for this clonotype: This may stem from a read error, because a much larger clone lies one nucleotide away. The genes are TRBV5-1 and TRBJ2-3, with D perhaps TRBD1 (6 bases). The CDR3 spans 15 residues. Germline CDR1 SGHRS, CDR2 YFSETQ. V shed 4 bases and J shed 1 base, with 13 bases lying between them. In DNA, the CDR3 is TGCGCCAGCAGCCCCACCAGACAGGGCACAGATACGCAGTATTTT. Its translation: CASSPTRQGTDTQYF.

This clonotype was seen only a few times. V usage is TRBV7-2 and J usage is TRBJ2-1; D is perhaps TRBD1 (6 bases). CDR3 size: 14 residues. Germline loops: CDR1 SGHTA, CDR2 FQGNSA. V gave up 1 base and J gave up 7 bases, with 11 bases separating them. The CDR3 region is CASSLVGAGNEQFF. In nucleotides, the CDR3 is TGTGCCAGCAGCTTAGTGGGGGCAGGAAATGAGCAGTTCTTC.